This TCR beta chain was recorded in a study of T cells in tuberculosis. TCRdb keeps only in-frame clones here, not all; method: immunoSEQ multiplex PCR. This sample has 20,000 to 25,000 clones, with approximately 90% found just once. The CDR3 has 15 amino acids. Germline V CDR1 and CDR2: MGHRA, YSYEKL. Trimming at V came to 4 bases and at J to 2 bases, leaving 7 bases not matched to a gene. The source is a donor between 5 and 29 years old with latent tuberculosis or without tuberculosis infection. Some clones in this sample may be carry-over from other donors' samples. Material: PBMCs. The chain employs TRBV4-1 and TRBJ2-7; 8 nucleotides match TRBD1. The CDR3 here is CASSPGQGTTYEQYF. The CDR3 region has the DNA TGCGCCAGCAGCCCCGGACAGGGTACCACCTACGAGCAGTACTTC.